Listed below are T cell receptor beta chains from one sample, sequenced in a study of T cells in Graves' hyperthyroidism and ophthalmopathy. One entry per CDR3 protein results from TCRdb running MiXCR on the multiplex PCR reads. The repertoire holds about 660,000 distinct CDR3 sequences, with 45% as singletons. Sequenced material: peripheral blood or thyroid tissue (not recorded which). All receptors come from an adult man with Graves' disease, either hyperthyroidism or ophthalmopathy (not recorded which). Both conserved end residues are part of each CDR3. The D gene is left open where the match is weak. Size is omitted from some rows. Given values are once, few, many or a class for expanded clones.

j_gene: TRBJ2-7; v_gene: TRBV2; d_gene: TRBD1; abundance: few; CDR3nt: TGTGCCAGCAGTTACTTAGACAGGGTACTTCACTACGAGCAGTACTTC; CDR3aa: CASSYLDRVLHYEQYF
j_gene: TRBJ2-1; v_gene: TRBV20-1; d_gene: TRBD2; abundance: NA; CDR3nt: TGCAGTGCTAGAGTCGTTAGCGGGAGCGGCGGTGAGCAGTTCTTC; CDR3aa: CSARVVSGSGGEQFF
j_gene: TRBJ1-3; v_gene: TRBV12-3/TRBV12-4; d_gene: NA; abundance: NA; CDR3nt: TGTGCCAGCCGAAAGTCAGGAAACACCATATATTTT; CDR3aa: CASRKSGNTIYF
j_gene: TRBJ2-5; v_gene: TRBV20-1; d_gene: NA; abundance: NA; CDR3nt: TGCAGTGCTAGGGCGAGAGGCCGCGAGCCCCAGTACTTC; CDR3aa: CSARARGREPQYF
j_gene: TRBJ2-3; v_gene: TRBV24-1; d_gene: NA; abundance: NA; CDR3nt: TGTGCCACCAGTCGGGAAGGAGCTACGAACACAGATACGCAGTATTTT; CDR3aa: CATSREGATNTDTQYF
j_gene: TRBJ2-7; v_gene: TRBV29-1; d_gene: TRBD2; abundance: many; CDR3nt: TGCAGCGTTGAAGAATCCGAGCGGGAAGGCGCCTACGAGCAGTACTTC; CDR3aa: CSVEESEREGAYEQYF
j_gene: TRBJ2-7; v_gene: TRBV10-3; d_gene: TRBD2; abundance: few; CDR3nt: TGTGCCAGCAGTGAAGAAGCGGGAGTAGCCCACGAGCAGTACTTC; CDR3aa: CASSEEAGVAHEQYF
j_gene: TRBJ2-2; v_gene: TRBV10-3; d_gene: TRBD1; abundance: few; CDR3nt: TGTGCCATCAGTGACTCAGGGGGCGAGAACACCGGGGAGCTGTTTTTT; CDR3aa: CAISDSGGENTGELFF
j_gene: TRBJ1-1; v_gene: TRBV6-5; d_gene: NA; abundance: NA; CDR3nt: TGTGCCATCGGGCGATCCGGGGAAACTGAAGCTTTCTTT; CDR3aa: CAIGRSGETEAFF
j_gene: TRBJ1-5; v_gene: TRBV2; d_gene: NA; abundance: many; CDR3nt: TGTGCCAGCAGTGATTACAGGGCTCAGCCCCAGCATTTT; CDR3aa: CASSDYRAQPQHF
j_gene: TRBJ1-2; v_gene: TRBV20-1; d_gene: TRBD1; abundance: once; CDR3nt: TGCAGCGGTAGAGATCAGGAGGGGGCATCTGGCTACACCTTC; CDR3aa: CSGRDQEGASGYTF
j_gene: TRBJ1-5; v_gene: TRBV7-8; d_gene: NA; abundance: many; CDR3nt: TGTGCCAGCAGCTCGACACCTCAGCCCCAGCATTTT; CDR3aa: CASSSTPQPQHF
j_gene: TRBJ1-2; v_gene: TRBV9; d_gene: NA; abundance: NA; CDR3nt: TGTGCCAGCAGCCAAGATCTTCCACGTGGTGGCTACACCTTC; CDR3aa: CASSQDLPRGGYTF
j_gene: TRBJ2-7; v_gene: TRBV7-2; d_gene: NA; abundance: NA; CDR3nt: TGTGCCAGCAGCTTAGGGCCCTGGACAGCTAGTTACGAGCAGTACTTC; CDR3aa: CASSLGPWTASYEQYF
j_gene: TRBJ1-4; v_gene: TRBV7-2; d_gene: TRBD1; abundance: NA; CDR3nt: TGTGCCAGCAGCTTATTTAGGACAGGGGGCGAAAAACTGTTTTTT; CDR3aa: CASSLFRTGGEKLFF
j_gene: TRBJ1-5; v_gene: TRBV25-1; d_gene: NA; abundance: NA; CDR3nt: TGTGCCAGCAGTTTGAGCTTAGGCAATCAGCCCCAGCATTTT; CDR3aa: CASSLSLGNQPQHF
j_gene: TRBJ1-2; v_gene: TRBV12-3/TRBV12-4; d_gene: TRBD1; abundance: NA; CDR3nt: TGTGCCAGCAGTTTCGCCGGGACAGGGAAAACGTATGGCTACACCTTC; CDR3aa: CASSFAGTGKTYGYTF
j_gene: TRBJ2-2; v_gene: TRBV9; d_gene: NA; abundance: NA; CDR3nt: TGTGCCAGCAGTGAAGCGCTCAGGGACGGCTACACCGGGGAGCTGTTTTTT; CDR3aa: CASSEALRDGYTGELFF
j_gene: TRBJ1-1; v_gene: TRBV25-1; d_gene: NA; abundance: NA; CDR3nt: TGTGCCAGCAGTGATCGGGCAGCGAACACTGAAGCTTTCTTT; CDR3aa: CASSDRAANTEAFF
j_gene: TRBJ2-5; v_gene: TRBV20-1; d_gene: NA; abundance: many; CDR3nt: TGCAGTGAAACGGACGAAGGACAAGAGACCCAGTACTTC; CDR3aa: CSETDEGQETQYF
j_gene: TRBJ1-1; v_gene: TRBV11-3; d_gene: NA; abundance: few; CDR3nt: TGTGCCAGCAGGGGACGGAAGAACACTGAAGCTTTCTTT; CDR3aa: CASRGRKNTEAFF
j_gene: TRBJ2-5; v_gene: TRBV7-2; d_gene: NA; abundance: NA; CDR3nt: TGTGCCAGCAAAGCTTCGTGGGGTCAGCCCCAGTACTTC; CDR3aa: CASKASWGQPQYF
j_gene: TRBJ1-2; v_gene: TRBV10-3; d_gene: TRBD1; abundance: many; CDR3nt: TGTGCCATCAGTGAGTTCCCGGGACAGAACTATGGCTACACCTTC; CDR3aa: CAISEFPGQNYGYTF
j_gene: TRBJ2-7; v_gene: TRBV29-1; d_gene: TRBD2; abundance: NA; CDR3nt: TGCAGCGCCCATCTAGCGGGAGCCTACGAGCAGTACTTC; CDR3aa: CSAHLAGAYEQYF
j_gene: TRBJ2-7; v_gene: TRBV7-2; d_gene: NA; abundance: once; CDR3nt: TGTGCCAGCAGCTTAGCCCCAGGCAGAGTCTCCTACGAGCAGTACTTC; CDR3aa: CASSLAPGRVSYEQYF
j_gene: TRBJ1-3; v_gene: TRBV12-3/TRBV12-4; d_gene: NA; abundance: NA; CDR3nt: TGTGCCAGCAGGACAACAGGGAAGGCAGGGAGCACCATATATTTT; CDR3aa: CASRTTGKAGSTIYF
j_gene: TRBJ2-7; v_gene: TRBV20-1; d_gene: TRBD1; abundance: NA; CDR3nt: TGCAGTCCCCAAGGGGGACAGGGGTCGGGCTACGAGCAGTACTTC; CDR3aa: CSPQGGQGSGYEQYF
j_gene: TRBJ1-5; v_gene: TRBV19; d_gene: NA; abundance: few; CDR3nt: TGTGCCAGTAGTATCGACAGCGGGTTACGCAATCAGCCCCAGCATTTT; CDR3aa: CASSIDSGLRNQPQHF
j_gene: TRBJ2-7; v_gene: TRBV20-1; d_gene: TRBD2; abundance: few; CDR3nt: TGCAGTGCTATGGGACTAGACTCCTACGAGCAGTACTTC; CDR3aa: CSAMGLDSYEQYF
j_gene: TRBJ2-6; v_gene: TRBV7-2; d_gene: TRBD1; abundance: few; CDR3nt: TGTGCCAGCAGCTTAAACAGGGGATACTCTGGGGCCAACGTCCTGACTTTC; CDR3aa: CASSLNRGYSGANVLTF
j_gene: TRBJ2-2; v_gene: TRBV7-9; d_gene: NA; abundance: many; CDR3nt: TGTGCCAGCAGCTGGCCCGGGACGGCCCACGCGAACACCGGGGAGCTGTTTTTT; CDR3aa: CASSWPGTAHANTGELFF
j_gene: TRBJ2-5; v_gene: TRBV7-8; d_gene: TRBD1; abundance: NA; CDR3nt: TGTGCCAGCACTTTGGGACAGGGGCTAGAGACCCAGTACTTC; CDR3aa: CASTLGQGLETQYF
j_gene: TRBJ2-5; v_gene: TRBV7-9; d_gene: TRBD2; abundance: NA; CDR3nt: TGTGCCAGCAGCTTCCTATTTAGCGGGCGGTTCGAGACCCAGTACTTC; CDR3aa: CASSFLFSGRFETQYF
j_gene: TRBJ1-5; v_gene: TRBV5-1; d_gene: TRBD1; abundance: NA; CDR3nt: TGCGCCAGCAGCAGGACAGGTAATCGGCCCCAGCATTTT; CDR3aa: CASSRTGNRPQHF
j_gene: TRBJ1-1; v_gene: TRBV7-9; d_gene: TRBD1; abundance: many; CDR3nt: TGTGCCAGCAGCCAGGGGGTAACTGAAGCTTTCTTT; CDR3aa: CASSQGVTEAFF
j_gene: TRBJ1-6; v_gene: TRBV2; d_gene: NA; abundance: many; CDR3nt: TGTGCCAGCAGTGAAGCAGGGACTAATTCACCCCTCCACTTT; CDR3aa: CASSEAGTNSPLHF
j_gene: TRBJ1-2; v_gene: TRBV25-1; d_gene: NA; abundance: NA; CDR3nt: TGTGCCAGCAGATTAAGTAGGACCCTTTTCGACACCTTC; CDR3aa: CASRLSRTLFDTF
j_gene: TRBJ1-2; v_gene: TRBV29-1; d_gene: NA; abundance: many; CDR3nt: TGCAGCGCTGAGCCACAATTGGGCTATGGCTACACCTTC; CDR3aa: CSAEPQLGYGYTF
j_gene: TRBJ2-5; v_gene: TRBV12-3/TRBV12-4; d_gene: NA; abundance: NA; CDR3nt: TGTGCCAGCAGTCCCCCTTTTGGGAGAATGGAGACCCAGTACTTC; CDR3aa: CASSPPFGRMETQYF
j_gene: TRBJ1-2; v_gene: TRBV7-9; d_gene: NA; abundance: few; CDR3nt: TGTGCCAGCAGCCGAACTCCTTCCACAGGGAATGAGGGCTACACCTTC; CDR3aa: CASSRTPSTGNEGYTF